One sample yielded the 30 T cell receptor beta chains listed below, sequenced in a study of cytomegalovirus exposure and HLA in healthy donors. Use of 60 Vbeta and 13 Jbeta primers characterized the PCR. Sequencing used immunoSEQ multiplex PCR; TCRdb keeps in-frame clones, though not all of them. The repertoire consists of about 100,000 clones, with 80% to 85% occurring once and the leading ten covering under 5.5%. The sequenced sample consisted of PBMCs. Receptors originate from a woman between 65 and 79 years old in good health and CMV-seropositive.

V and J are TRBV30 and TRBJ2-3, with D possibly TRBD1 on 5 matching bases. The CDR3 loop spans 20 amino acids. The germline gives CDR1 GTSNPN, CDR2 SVGIG (reference sequence). Deletions cut 0 bases from V and 6 bases from J, with 31 bases between. The CDR3 sequence: CAWSVTLPRTTGIGRDTQYF. CDR3 nucleotides: TGTGCCTGGAGTGTGACTCTTCCAAGGACAACTGGGATCGGCCGGGATACGCAGTATTTT. The entire variable domain, with the rest obtained from reference TRBV30 and TRBJ2-3, is as follows: SQTIHQWPATLVQPVGSPLSLECTVEGTSNPNLYWYRQAAGRGLQLLFYSVGIGQISSEVPQNLSASRPQDRQFILSSKKLLLSDSGFYLCAWSVTLPRTTGIGRDTQYFGPGTRLTVL.

The chain combines TRBV5-1 with TRBJ2-7; 7 bases map to TRBD1. CDR1 is SGHRS, CDR2 YFSETQ, per germline. The V and J ends lost 2 bases and 4 bases, in that order; junction bases with no gene match: 3. This CDR3 is built from 13 residues. This CDR3 reads CASSFRQGYEQYF. The DNA for the CDR3 is TGCGCCAGCAGCTTTAGACAGGGATACGAGCAGTACTTC.

The gene calls are TRBV7-3 and TRBJ2-5; the match to TRBD2 covers 7 bases. The junction had 6 bases not matched to a gene; V was cut back by 3 bases and J by 5 bases. CDR1 and CDR2 (germline): SGHTA, FQGTGA. This CDR3 comprises 14 residues. Written as DNA, the CDR3 is TGTGCCAGCAGCTTTGGGAGGGAGGGGGAGACCCAGTACTTC. This sequence encodes CASSFGREGETQYF.

J is TRBJ2-4 and V is TRBV2; tentatively, D is TRBD2 (5 bases). Trimming stripped 7 bases from V and 1 base from J, with 17 bases between. The CDR3 is 16 amino acids. The V gene's germline CDR1 is SNHLY and CDR2 FYNNEI. The chain's CDR3 is CASTKEGTRAKNIQYF. CDR3 DNA sequence: TGTGCCAGCACCAAAGAGGGTACGAGGGCCAAAAACATTCAGTACTTC. Complete variable domain (other parts from reference TRBV2 and TRBJ2-4): EPEVTQTPSHQVTQMGQEVILRCVPISNHLYFYWYRQILGQKVEFLVSFYNNEISEKSEIFDDQFSVERPDGSNFTLKIRSTKLEDSAMYFCASTKEGTRAKNIQYFGAGTRLSVL.

The gene calls are TRBV6-1 and TRBJ2-1, with 8 bases matching TRBD2. The CDR3 runs 15 residues. In germline, CDR1 is MNHNS, CDR2 SASEGT. The junction had 8 bases not matched to a gene; V was cut back by 2 bases and J by 8 bases. The CDR3 is CASSEYGRANDEQFF. CDR3 bases: TGTGCCAGCAGTGAATACGGGAGGGCCAACGATGAGCAGTTCTTC.

V is TRBV15 and J is TRBJ2-4, with D possibly matching TRBD1 (6 bases). CDR1 is LNHNV and CDR2 is YYDKDF in the germline V gene (reference sequence). The CDR3 spans 16 residues. The V end was cut by 1 base, the J end by 3 bases, with 13 bases between. In nucleotides, the CDR3 is TGTGCCACCAGCAGAGGGACAGCGGCCGACAAAAACATTCAGTACTTC. Amino acid sequence: CATSRGTAADKNIQYF.

This clone showed up just once. This chain uses TRBV7-9 with TRBJ2-1; TRBD2 might be the D (5 bases). CDR3 length equals 14 residues. Trimming removed 1 base at V and 8 bases at J, with 12 bases between. Germline assignment: CDR1 SEHNR and CDR2 FQNEAQ (reference sequence). This CDR3 reads CASSLGYSRDEQFF. For the CDR3, the DNA is TGTGCCAGCAGCTTAGGGTATTCGAGGGATGAGCAGTTCTTC.

This chain links TRBV5-1 with TRBJ2-7; D not certain. The V and J ends lost 2 bases and 5 bases respectively, with 11 bases between them. The CDR3 has 13 amino acids. From germline, CDR1 is SGHRS and CDR2 YFSETQ. For the CDR3, the DNA is TGCGCCAGCAGCTTAAGCAGACTGGACGAGCAGTACTTC. Amino acid sequence: CASSLSRLDEQYF. Drawing the rest from reference TRBV5-1 and TRBJ2-7, the complete variable domain is KAGVTQTPRYLIKTRGQQVTLSCSPISGHRSVSWYQQTPGQGLQFLFEYFSETQRNKGNFPGRFSGRQFSNSRSEMNVSTLELGDSALYLCASSLSRLDEQYFGPGTRLTVT.

V and J are TRBV28 and TRBJ2-2; no definite D call. CDR1 MDHEN and CDR2 SYDVKM come from the germline V gene. With 2 bases removed from V and 4 bases from J, the gap between germline ends came to 11 bases. There are 15 residues in the CDR3. CDR3 in DNA: TGTGCCAGCAGTTTAAGCCCATTTTTCACCGGGGAGCTGTTTTTT. Translating it yields CASSLSPFFTGELFF.

The chain has TRBV9 and TRBJ2-3; TRBD2 matches at 10 bases. The V segment lost 2 bases and the J segment 2 bases; nucleotides outside the gene matches: 5. Germline V gives CDR1 SGDLS, CDR2 YYNGEE. This CDR3 is built from 16 residues. Here the CDR3 reads CASSVTGTSATDTQYF. Written as DNA, the CDR3 is TGTGCCAGCAGCGTTACCGGGACTAGCGCCACAGATACGCAGTATTTT.

The chain is built from TRBV9 and TRBJ2-6, with 10 bases identical to TRBD2. J lost 0 bases, V lost 0 bases, and 12 bases had no gene match. CDR3 length: 21 residues. Germline lookup yields CDR1 SGDLS and CDR2 YYNGEE. DNA of the CDR3: TGTGCCAGCAGCGTAGCGACAGTCCGGACTAGCGGAAGCTCTGGGGCCAACGTCCTGACTTTC. This gives the protein CASSVATVRTSGSSGANVLTF.

The rearrangement joins TRBV28 to TRBJ2-1; a possible D gene is TRBD1 (6 bases). The ends were cut back, 1 base at V and 5 bases at J, with 15 bases in the middle. Germline CDR1 reads MDHEN; CDR2 reads SYDVKM. CDR3 length: 16 amino acids. This chain's CDR3 is CASSLSSTGSDNEQFF. The CDR3 DNA follows: TGTGCCAGCAGTTTATCCTCTACAGGGTCCGACAATGAGCAGTTCTTC.

This chain connects TRBV5-1 to TRBJ2-5; the D is unclear. Trimming cost V 1 base and J 5 bases, with 9 bases left between them. The CDR3 covers 13 residues. CDR1 and CDR2 from the germline V gene are SGHRS and YFSETQ. CDR3 bases: TGCGCCAGCAGCTTGAGGCCCGGGGAGACCCAGTACTTC. As protein: CASSLRPGETQYF.

The chain combines TRBV5-1 with TRBJ2-5; 12 bases are a match to TRBD2. Near its end, the DNA agrees better with TRBJ2-7, so the J call may be wrong. In germline, CDR1 is SGHRS, CDR2 YFSETQ. This CDR3 is 15 amino acids long. The CDR3 region has the DNA TGCGCCAGCAGCGTTACTAGCGGGGGGCCCTACGAGCAGTACTTC. Amino acid sequence: CASSVTSGGPYEQYF.

This chain uses TRBV11-3 with TRBJ1-1; D gene uncertain. Looked up from germline, CDR1 is SGHNT and CDR2 is YENEEA. Trimming removed 0 bases at V and 2 bases at J, with 4 bases between. The CDR3 runs to 13 residues. The CDR3 nucleotides are TGTGCCAGCAGCTTAGAGCGTAACACTGAAGCTTTCTTT. Its translation is CASSLERNTEAFF.

This sequence joins TRBV14 and TRBJ2-2, with 9 bases identical to TRBD2. Trimming at V came to 0 bases and at J to 7 bases, leaving 3 bases not matched to a gene. The germline gives CDR1 SGHDN, CDR2 FVKESK. The CDR3 runs to 15 residues. The CDR3 loop is CASSQDIAGDGELFF. The CDR3 DNA is TGTGCCAGCAGCCAAGATATAGCGGGAGACGGGGAGCTGTTTTTT.

V usage is TRBV7-8 and J usage is TRBJ2-3; the match to TRBD1 covers 9 bases. V lost 8 bases, J lost 5 bases, and 8 bases stayed unmatched. Germline V gene sequence: CDR1 SGHVS, CDR2 FQNEAQ. This CDR3 is 14 amino acids long. The CDR3 sequence is CASCPGQGVDTQYF. CDR3 nucleotides: TGTGCCAGCTGTCCGGGACAGGGAGTAGATACGCAGTATTTT.

V is TRBV21-1 and J is TRBJ2-3; TRBD2 reflects the table's D call only, with no check against the DNA. TRBV21-1 is a documented pseudogene. This CDR3 contains 18 residues. The CDR3 region is CASSKWVGPSGSTDTQYF. CDR3 nucleotide sequence: TGTGCCAGCAGCAAATGGGTCGGGCCTAGCGGGAGTACAGATACGCAGTATTTT.

The chain combines TRBV2 with TRBJ1-1; D might be TRBD1 (5 bases). Germline V gene lookup returns CDR1 SNHLY and CDR2 FYNNEI. The CDR3 is 14 residues long. The V gene lost 1 base and the J gene lost 4 bases, with 10 bases spanning the gap. CDR3 nucleotides: TGTGCCAGCAGTGAAGAGGGGTCAAGCACTGAAGCTTTCTTT. As protein: CASSEEGSSTEAFF.

This clone was found once. The chain has TRBV11-2 and TRBJ2-3; 7 bases agree with TRBD2. CDR1 is SGHAT, CDR2 FQNNGV, per germline. The V segment lost 1 base and the J segment 1 base; nucleotides outside the gene matches: 2. This CDR3 comprises 15 residues. The chain's CDR3 is CASSLGSGRTDTQYF. In nucleotides, the CDR3 is TGTGCCAGCAGCTTAGGTAGCGGGCGCACAGATACGCAGTATTTT.

V is TRBV11-3 and J is TRBJ2-7; the D gene is possibly TRBD1 (6 bases). The V end was cut by 4 bases, the J end by 3 bases, with 13 bases between. Germline CDR1 and CDR2: SGHNT and YENEEA. The CDR3 length is 14 residues. The CDR3 coding sequence is TGTGCCAGCAGCTCCCAAACAGGGAACTACGAGCAGTACTTC. It specifies CASSSQTGNYEQYF.

The rearrangement links TRBV5-6 to TRBJ2-7; possible D gene TRBD2, 6 bases. This CDR3 is 16 amino acids long. Germline V gene data show CDR1 as SGHDT and CDR2 as YYEEEE. V was shortened by 2 bases and J by 2 bases, with 17 bases between the two germline ends. The DNA of the CDR3 is TGTGCCAGCAGCTTACGAACTATACGGGAGACCTACGAGCAGTACTTC. Translating it yields CASSLRTIRETYEQYF.

The chain couples TRBV7-9 to TRBJ1-2, with D possibly matching TRBD1 (6 bases). CDR3 length equals 14 residues. Trimming took off 8 bases at V and 4 bases at J, with 17 bases between the two ends. The germline V gene has CDR1 SEHNR and CDR2 FQNEAQ (reference sequence). The CDR3 region has the DNA TGTGCCAGCCGCCCAGGGGCCTTCACCTATGGCTACACCTTC. Translating gives CASRPGAFTYGYTF.

V usage is TRBV7-6 and J usage is TRBJ2-2; the D gene is possibly TRBD2 (6 bases). The germline V gene encodes CDR1 SGHVS and CDR2 FNYEAQ. V was shortened by 6 bases and J by 4 bases, with 12 bases between the two germline ends. CDR3 length: 14 residues. This CDR3 is CASSWGGPTGELFF. The CDR3 coding sequence is TGTGCCAGCAGTTGGGGAGGACCCACCGGGGAGCTGTTTTTT.

The rearrangement uses TRBV28 and TRBJ1-6; TRBD1 might be the D (5 bases). CDR1 MDHEN and CDR2 SYDVKM come from the germline V gene. Trimming removed 5 bases at V and 10 bases at J, with 18 bases between. The CDR3 runs to 15 residues. In nucleotides, the CDR3 is TGTGCCAGCAGTCCTCAGGGCGGAAGAGGCTCACCCCTCCACTTT. It is translated as CASSPQGGRGSPLHF.

This CDR3 reads CASSLGGADTQYF. The DNA of the CDR3 is TGTGCCAGCAGCTTAGGGGGGGCAGATACGCAGTATTTT. The chain recombines TRBV7-2 with TRBJ2-3, with D possibly being TRBD2 (6 bases). V lost 1 base to trimming and J lost 4 bases, with 6 bases between them. Germline CDR1 is SGHTA and CDR2 is FQGNSA. The CDR3 is made up of 13 amino acids.

The genes are TRBV4-3 and TRBJ2-1; 7 nucleotides agree with TRBD2. J gave up 0 bases and V 0 bases, and 14 bases lay outside the gene matches. CDR3 length equals 20 residues. Looked up from germline, CDR1 is LGHNA and CDR2 is YSLEER. CDR3 in DNA: TGCGCCAGCAGCCAAGATGTAGCGGGTCCCGGGCGTAGCTCCTACAATGAGCAGTTCTTC. This translates into CASSQDVAGPGRSSYNEQFF.

This clone was counted once. The V and J genes are TRBV11-3 and TRBJ1-2; D ambiguous. Germline V lookup: CDR1 SGHNT, CDR2 YENEEA. The CDR3 consists of 15 residues. V was clipped by 0 bases and J by 4 bases, with 12 bases between them. CDR3 loop: CASSLDGRFLYGYTF. The CDR3 nucleotides read TGTGCCAGCAGCTTAGATGGCAGGTTCCTCTATGGCTACACCTTC.

The V and J genes are TRBV28 and TRBJ1-3; a possible D gene is TRBD1 (5 bases). The V end was cut by 7 bases, the J end by 6 bases, with 16 bases between. The CDR3 is made up of 14 amino acids. Germline CDR1 and CDR2: MDHEN and SYDVKM. The CDR3 bases are TGTGCCAGCATCGCCTCAGGGCATATAAACACCATATATTTT. This gives the protein CASIASGHINTIYF.

V gene TRBV9 combines with J gene TRBJ2-7; 8 positions agree with TRBD2. This CDR3 contains 15 residues. Germline lookup yields CDR1 SGDLS and CDR2 YYNGEE. V shed 0 bases, J shed 1 base, and the junction held 3 bases outside the gene matches. The chain's CDR3 is CASSVDPSGSYEQYF. CDR3 nucleotides: TGTGCCAGCAGCGTAGACCCTAGCGGGTCCTACGAGCAGTACTTC.